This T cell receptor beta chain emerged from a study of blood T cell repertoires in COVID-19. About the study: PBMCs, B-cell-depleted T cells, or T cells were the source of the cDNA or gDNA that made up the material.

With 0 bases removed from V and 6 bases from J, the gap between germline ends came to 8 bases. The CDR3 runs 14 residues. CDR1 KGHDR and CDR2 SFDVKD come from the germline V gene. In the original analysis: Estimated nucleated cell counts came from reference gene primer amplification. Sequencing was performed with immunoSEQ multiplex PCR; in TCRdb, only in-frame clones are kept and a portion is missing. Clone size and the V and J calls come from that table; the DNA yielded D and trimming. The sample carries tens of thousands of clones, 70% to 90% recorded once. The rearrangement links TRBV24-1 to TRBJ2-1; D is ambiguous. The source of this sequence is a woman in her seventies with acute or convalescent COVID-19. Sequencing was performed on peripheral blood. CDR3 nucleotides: TGTGCCACCAGTGATTTGGGCGGAACCAATGAGCAGTTCTTC. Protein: CATSDLGGTNEQFF.